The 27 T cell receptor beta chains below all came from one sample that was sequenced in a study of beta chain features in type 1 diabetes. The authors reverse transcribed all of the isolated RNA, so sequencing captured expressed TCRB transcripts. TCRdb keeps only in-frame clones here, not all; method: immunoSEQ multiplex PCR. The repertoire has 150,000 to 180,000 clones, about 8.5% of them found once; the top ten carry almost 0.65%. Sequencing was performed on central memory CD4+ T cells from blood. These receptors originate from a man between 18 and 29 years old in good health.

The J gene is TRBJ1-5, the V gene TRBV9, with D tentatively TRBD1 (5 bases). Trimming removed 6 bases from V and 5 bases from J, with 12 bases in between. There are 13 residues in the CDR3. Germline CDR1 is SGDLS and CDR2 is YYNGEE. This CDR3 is CASIPAGDQPQHF. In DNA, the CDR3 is TGTGCCAGCATCCCTGCGGGGGATCAGCCCCAGCATTTT. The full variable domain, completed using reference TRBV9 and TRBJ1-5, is DSGVTQTPKHLITATGQRVTLRCSPRSGDLSVYWYQQSLDQGLQFLIQYYNGEERAKGNILERFSAQQFPDLHSELNLSSLELGDSALYFCASIPAGDQPQHFGDGTRLSIL.

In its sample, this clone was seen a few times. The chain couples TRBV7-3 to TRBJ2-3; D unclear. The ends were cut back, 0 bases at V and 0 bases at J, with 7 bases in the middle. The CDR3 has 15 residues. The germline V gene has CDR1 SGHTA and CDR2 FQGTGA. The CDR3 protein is CASSLTYGSTDTQYF. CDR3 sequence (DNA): TGTGCCAGCAGCTTAACGTACGGTAGCACAGATACGCAGTATTTT.

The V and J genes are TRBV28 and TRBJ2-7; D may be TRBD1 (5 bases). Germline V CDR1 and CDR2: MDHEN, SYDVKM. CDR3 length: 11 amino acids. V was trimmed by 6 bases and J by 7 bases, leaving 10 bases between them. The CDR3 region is CASRGLREQYF. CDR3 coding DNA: TGTGCCAGCAGGGGGCTGAGGGAGCAGTACTTC.

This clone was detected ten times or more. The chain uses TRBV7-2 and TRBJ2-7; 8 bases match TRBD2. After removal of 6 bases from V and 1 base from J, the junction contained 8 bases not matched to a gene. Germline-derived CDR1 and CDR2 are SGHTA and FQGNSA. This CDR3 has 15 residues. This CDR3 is CASRYTSGASYEQYF. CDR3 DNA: TGTGCCAGCAGATACACTAGCGGTGCGTCCTACGAGCAGTACTTC.

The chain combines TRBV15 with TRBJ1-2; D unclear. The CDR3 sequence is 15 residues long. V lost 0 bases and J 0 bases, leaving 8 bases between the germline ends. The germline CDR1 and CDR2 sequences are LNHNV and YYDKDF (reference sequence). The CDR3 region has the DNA TGTGCCACCAGCAGAGATCTAGGATCTAACTATGGCTACACCTTC. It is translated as CATSRDLGSNYGYTF.

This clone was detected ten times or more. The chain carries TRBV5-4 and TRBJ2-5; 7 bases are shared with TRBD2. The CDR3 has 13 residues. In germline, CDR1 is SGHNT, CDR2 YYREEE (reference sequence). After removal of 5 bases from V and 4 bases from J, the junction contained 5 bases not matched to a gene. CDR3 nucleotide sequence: TGTGCCAGCAGTCGGGACTACCTAGAGACCCAGTACTTC. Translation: CASSRDYLETQYF.

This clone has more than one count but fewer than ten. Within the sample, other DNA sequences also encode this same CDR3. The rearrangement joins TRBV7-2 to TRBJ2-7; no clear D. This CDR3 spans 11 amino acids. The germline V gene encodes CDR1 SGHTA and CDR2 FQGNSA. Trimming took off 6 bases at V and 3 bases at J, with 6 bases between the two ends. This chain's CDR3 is CASSFYYEQYF. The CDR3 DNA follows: TGTGCCAGCAGTTTTTACTACGAGCAGTACTTC.

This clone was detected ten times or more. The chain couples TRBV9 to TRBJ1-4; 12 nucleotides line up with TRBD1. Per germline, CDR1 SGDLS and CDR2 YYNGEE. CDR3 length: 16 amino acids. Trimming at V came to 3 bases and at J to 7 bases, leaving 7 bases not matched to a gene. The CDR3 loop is CASSGRDRGLTEKLFF. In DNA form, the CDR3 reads TGTGCCAGCAGCGGCCGGGACAGGGGGCTGACTGAAAAACTGTTTTTT.

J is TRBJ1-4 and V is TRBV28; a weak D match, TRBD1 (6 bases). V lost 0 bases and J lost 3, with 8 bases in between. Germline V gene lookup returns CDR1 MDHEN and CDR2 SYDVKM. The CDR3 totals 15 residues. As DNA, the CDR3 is TGTGCCAGCAGTTTATGGCCAGGGGCTAATGAAAAACTGTTTTTT. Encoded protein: CASSLWPGANEKLFF.

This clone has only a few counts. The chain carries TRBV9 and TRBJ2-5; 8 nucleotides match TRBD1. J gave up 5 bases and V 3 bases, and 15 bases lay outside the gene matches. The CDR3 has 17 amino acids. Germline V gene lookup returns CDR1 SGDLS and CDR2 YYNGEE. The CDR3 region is CASSAAPDRDHGETQYF. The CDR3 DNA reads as TGTGCCAGCAGCGCCGCACCGGACAGGGACCATGGGGAGACCCAGTACTTC.

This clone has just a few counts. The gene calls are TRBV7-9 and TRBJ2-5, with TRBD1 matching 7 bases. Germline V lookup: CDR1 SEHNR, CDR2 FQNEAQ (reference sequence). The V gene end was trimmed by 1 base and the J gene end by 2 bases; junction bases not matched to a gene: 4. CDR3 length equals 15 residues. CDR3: CASSLVGQLQETQYF. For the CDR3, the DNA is TGTGCCAGCAGCTTAGTGGGACAGCTACAAGAGACCCAGTACTTC. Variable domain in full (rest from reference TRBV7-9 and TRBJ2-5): DTGVSQNPRHKITKRGQNVTFRCDPISEHNRLYWYRQTLGQGPEFLTYFQNEAQLEKSRLLSDRFSAERPKGSFSTLEIQRTEQGDSAMYLCASSLVGQLQETQYFGPGTRLLVL.

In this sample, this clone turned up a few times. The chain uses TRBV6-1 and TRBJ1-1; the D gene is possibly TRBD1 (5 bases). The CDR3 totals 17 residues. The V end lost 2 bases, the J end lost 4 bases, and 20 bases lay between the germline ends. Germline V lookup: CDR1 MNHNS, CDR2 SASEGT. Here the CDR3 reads CASSERGYGPLSTEAFF. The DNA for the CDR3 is TGTGCCAGCAGTGAAAGGGGTTACGGCCCCTTGAGCACTGAAGCTTTCTTT.

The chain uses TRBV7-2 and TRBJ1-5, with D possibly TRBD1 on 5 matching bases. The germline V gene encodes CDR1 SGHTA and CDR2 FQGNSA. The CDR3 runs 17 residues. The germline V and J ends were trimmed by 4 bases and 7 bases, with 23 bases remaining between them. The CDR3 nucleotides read TGTGCCAGCAGCTCCAGATCTTACGGGGCGCGGGGCCAGCCCCAGCATTTT. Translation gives CASSSRSYGARGQPQHF.

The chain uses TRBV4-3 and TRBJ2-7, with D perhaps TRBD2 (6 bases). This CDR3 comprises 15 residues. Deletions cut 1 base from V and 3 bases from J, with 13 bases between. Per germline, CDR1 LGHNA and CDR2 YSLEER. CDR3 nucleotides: TGCGCCAGCAGCCAAGTACAGCGGGTTGGCTACGAGCAGTACTTC. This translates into CASSQVQRVGYEQYF.

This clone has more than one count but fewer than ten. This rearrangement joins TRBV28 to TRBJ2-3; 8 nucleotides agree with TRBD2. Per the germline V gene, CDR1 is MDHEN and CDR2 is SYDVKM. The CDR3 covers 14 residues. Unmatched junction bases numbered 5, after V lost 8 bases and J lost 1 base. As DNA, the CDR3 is TGTGCCAGCTTCAGCGGGGGAGGCACAGATACGCAGTATTTT. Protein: CASFSGGGTDTQYF.

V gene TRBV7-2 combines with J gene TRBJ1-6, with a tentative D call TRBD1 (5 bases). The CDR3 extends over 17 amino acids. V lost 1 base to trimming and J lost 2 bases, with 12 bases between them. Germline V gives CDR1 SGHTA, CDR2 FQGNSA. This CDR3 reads CASSLEGLPTYNSPLHF. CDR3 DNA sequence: TGTGCCAGCAGCTTAGAGGGGTTACCGACCTATAATTCACCCCTCCACTTT.

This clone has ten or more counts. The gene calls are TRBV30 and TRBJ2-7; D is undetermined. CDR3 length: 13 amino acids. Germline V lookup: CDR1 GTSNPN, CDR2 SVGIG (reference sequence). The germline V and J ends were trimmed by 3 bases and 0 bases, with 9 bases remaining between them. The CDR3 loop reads CAWSRQISYEQYF. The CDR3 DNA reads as TGTGCCTGGAGCCGACAAATCTCCTACGAGCAGTACTTC.

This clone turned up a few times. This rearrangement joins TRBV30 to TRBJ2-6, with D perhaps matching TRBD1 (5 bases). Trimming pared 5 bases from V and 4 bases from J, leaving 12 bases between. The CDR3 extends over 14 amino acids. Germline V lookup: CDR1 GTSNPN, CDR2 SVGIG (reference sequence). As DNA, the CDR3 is TGTGCCTGGGGGCAGGGTACCGGGGCCAACGTCCTGACTTTC. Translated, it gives CAWGQGTGANVLTF.

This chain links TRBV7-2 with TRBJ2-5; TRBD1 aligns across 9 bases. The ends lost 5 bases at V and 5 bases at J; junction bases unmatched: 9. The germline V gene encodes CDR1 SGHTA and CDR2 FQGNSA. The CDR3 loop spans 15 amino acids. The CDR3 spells CASSPQTGGGETQYF. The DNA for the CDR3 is TGTGCCAGCAGCCCCCAGACAGGGGGGGGCGAGACCCAGTACTTC.

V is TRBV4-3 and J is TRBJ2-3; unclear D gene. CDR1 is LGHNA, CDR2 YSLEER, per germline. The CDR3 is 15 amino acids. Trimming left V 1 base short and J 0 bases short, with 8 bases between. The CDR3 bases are TGCGCCAGCAGCCAAGGACTTCTTAGCACAGATACGCAGTATTTT. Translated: CASSQGLLSTDTQYF.

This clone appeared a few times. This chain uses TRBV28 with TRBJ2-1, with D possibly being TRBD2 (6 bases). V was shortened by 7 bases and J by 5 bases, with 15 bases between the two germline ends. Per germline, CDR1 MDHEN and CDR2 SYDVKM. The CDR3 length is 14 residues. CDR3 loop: CASKYGSRNNEQFF. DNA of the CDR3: TGTGCCAGCAAATACGGGAGTCGGAACAATGAGCAGTTCTTC.

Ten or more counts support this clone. DNA for the CDR3: TGTGCCAGCAGCTTAGGGTCTCGGGGTGAGCAGTTCTTC. Translating gives CASSLGSRGEQFF. V is TRBV7-6 and J is TRBJ2-1, with D possibly being TRBD2 (5 bases). The length of the CDR3 is 13 residues. Germline CDR1 is SGHVS and CDR2 is FNYEAQ. V shed 1 base and J shed 9 bases, with 10 bases lying between them.

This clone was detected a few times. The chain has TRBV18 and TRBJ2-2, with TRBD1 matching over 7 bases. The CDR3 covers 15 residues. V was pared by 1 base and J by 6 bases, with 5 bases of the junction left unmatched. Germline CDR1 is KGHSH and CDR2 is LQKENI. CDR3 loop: CASSPRWQGAGELFF. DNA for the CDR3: TGTGCCAGCTCACCACGGTGGCAGGGGGCCGGGGAGCTGTTTTTT.

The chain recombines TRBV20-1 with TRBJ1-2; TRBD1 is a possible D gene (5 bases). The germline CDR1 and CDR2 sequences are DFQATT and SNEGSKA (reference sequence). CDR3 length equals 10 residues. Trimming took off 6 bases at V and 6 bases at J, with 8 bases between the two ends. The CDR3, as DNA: TGCAGTGCGGGGACTAATGGCTACACCTTC. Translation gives CSAGTNGYTF.

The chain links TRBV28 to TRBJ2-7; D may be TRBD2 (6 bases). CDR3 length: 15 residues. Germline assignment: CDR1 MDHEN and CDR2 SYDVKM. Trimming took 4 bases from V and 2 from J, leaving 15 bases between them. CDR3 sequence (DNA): TGTGCCAGCAGTTCCCCGGGACGGGGGACCTACGAGCAGTACTTC. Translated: CASSSPGRGTYEQYF.

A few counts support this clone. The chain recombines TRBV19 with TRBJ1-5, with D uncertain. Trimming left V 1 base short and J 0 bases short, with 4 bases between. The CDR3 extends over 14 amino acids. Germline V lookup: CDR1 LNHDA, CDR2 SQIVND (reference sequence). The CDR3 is CASSIASSNQPQHF. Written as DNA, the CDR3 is TGTGCCAGTAGTATAGCTTCTAGCAATCAGCCCCAGCATTTT.

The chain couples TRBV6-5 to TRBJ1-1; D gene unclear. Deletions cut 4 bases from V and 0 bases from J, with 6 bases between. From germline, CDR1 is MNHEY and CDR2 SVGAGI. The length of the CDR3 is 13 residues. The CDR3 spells CASSSPVNTEAFF. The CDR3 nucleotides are TGTGCCAGCAGTTCCCCAGTGAACACTGAAGCTTTCTTT.